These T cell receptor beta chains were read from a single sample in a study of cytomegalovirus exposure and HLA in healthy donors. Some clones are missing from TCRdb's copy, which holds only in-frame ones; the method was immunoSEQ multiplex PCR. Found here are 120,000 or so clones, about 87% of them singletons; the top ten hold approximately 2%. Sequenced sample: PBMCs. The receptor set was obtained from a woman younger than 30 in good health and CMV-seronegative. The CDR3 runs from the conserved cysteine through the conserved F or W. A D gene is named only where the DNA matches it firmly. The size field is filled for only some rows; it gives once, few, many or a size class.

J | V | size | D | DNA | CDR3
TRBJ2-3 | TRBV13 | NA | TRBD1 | TGTGCCAGCAGCGACCGGGACAGGGAAGAAGCAGATACGCAGTATTTT | CASSDRDREEADTQYF
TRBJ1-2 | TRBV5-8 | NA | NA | TGTGCCAGCAGCGCAGCAGGGTGGTATTCGGGCTACACCTTC | CASSAAGWYSGYTF
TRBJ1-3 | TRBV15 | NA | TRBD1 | TGTGCCACCAGATACAGGGGAACAGGGTCTGGAAACACCATATATTTT | CATRYRGTGSGNTIYF
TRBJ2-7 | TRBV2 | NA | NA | TGTGCCAGCAGTGTCAGGTCCTACGAGCAGTACTTC | CASSVRSYEQYF
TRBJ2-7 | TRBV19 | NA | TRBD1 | TGTGCCAGTATGGGACCGGGACAGAACTACGAGCAGTACTTC | CASMGPGQNYEQYF
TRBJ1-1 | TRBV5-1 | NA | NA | TGCGCCAGCAGCTTGTCAATGAACACTGAAGCTTTCTTT | CASSLSMNTEAFF
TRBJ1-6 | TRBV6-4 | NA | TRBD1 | TGTGCCAGCAGGGAGGGACAGGAAAATTCACCCCTCCACTTT | CASREGQENSPLHF
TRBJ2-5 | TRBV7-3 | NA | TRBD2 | TGTGCCAGCAGCTTAGACGGGGGGGAGACCCAGTACTTC | CASSLDGGETQYF
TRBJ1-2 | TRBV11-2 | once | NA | TGTGCCAGCAGCCTAGATTTCGACTATGGCTACACCTTC | CASSLDFDYGYTF
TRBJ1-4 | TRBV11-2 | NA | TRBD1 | TGTGCCAGCAGCCTAGGACAGGAGGCTAATGAAAAACTGTTTTTT | CASSLGQEANEKLFF
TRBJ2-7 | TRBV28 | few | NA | TGTGCCAGCAGTTTTGGCGGGGACCACTACGAGCAGTACTTC | CASSFGGDHYEQYF
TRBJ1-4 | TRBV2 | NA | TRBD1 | TGTGCCAGCAGTCCGGGACAGGGTCGGTTCACTAATGAAAAACTGTTTTTT | CASSPGQGRFTNEKLFF
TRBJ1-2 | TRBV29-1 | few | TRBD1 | TGCAGCGTGGCGGGCCCAGGGGGGTCCTACACCTTC | CSVAGPGGSYTF
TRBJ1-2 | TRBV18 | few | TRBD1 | TGTGCCAGCTCACCCGACAGGGGGCTTGGCTACACCTTC | CASSPDRGLGYTF
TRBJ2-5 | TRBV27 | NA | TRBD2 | TGTGCCAGCAGTTTATATTCCCCGGGACTAGCGGGTCGGGGGGGAGAGACCCAGTACTTC | CASSLYSPGLAGRGGETQYF
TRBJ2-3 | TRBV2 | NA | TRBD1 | TGTGCCAGCTTGGACAGGGGGCAAGATACGCAGTATTTT | CASLDRGQDTQYF
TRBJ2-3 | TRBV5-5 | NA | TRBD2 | TGTGCCAGCAGCTTTTTCCTAGCGGGAGTCACAGATACGCAGTATTTT | CASSFFLAGVTDTQYF
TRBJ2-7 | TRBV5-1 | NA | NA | TGCGCCAGCAGCTTGGGGACGGACTGGGCCGAGCAGTACTTC | CASSLGTDWAEQYF
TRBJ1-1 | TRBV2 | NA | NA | TGTGCCAGCACACTACAGGGTTACACTGAAGCTTTCTTT | CASTLQGYTEAFF
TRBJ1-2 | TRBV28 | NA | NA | TGTGCCAGCAGTTTGTTAGCGGTGACGGTTGATGGCTACACCTTC | CASSLLAVTVDGYTF
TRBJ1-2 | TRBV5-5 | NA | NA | TGTGCCAGCAGCTACGCCGGGGGAGGAAAGGGTGGCTACACCTTC | CASSYAGGGKGGYTF
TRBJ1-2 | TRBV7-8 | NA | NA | TGTGCCAGCAGCTTAAACCCCACCGGTGGCTACACCTTC | CASSLNPTGGYTF
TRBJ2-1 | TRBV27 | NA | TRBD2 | TGTGCCAGCAGTCCCACGGGTAGCGGGAGCTCCTACAATGAGCAGTTCTTC | CASSPTGSGSSYNEQFF
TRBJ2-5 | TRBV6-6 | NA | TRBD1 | TGTGCCAGCAGCCCAATCCGACAGGGTTCAGAGACCCAGTACTTC | CASSPIRQGSETQYF
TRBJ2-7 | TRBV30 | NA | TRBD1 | TGTGCCTGGATAAGGACAGGGCGTCGGTACGAGCAGTACTTC | CAWIRTGRRYEQYF
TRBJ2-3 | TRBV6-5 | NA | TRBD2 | TGTGCCAGCAGTTACTCGCGGGGGTCTAGCACAGATACGCAGTATTTT | CASSYSRGSSTDTQYF
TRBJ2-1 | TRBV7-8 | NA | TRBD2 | TGTGCCAGCAGATCTGGGACTAGCGGGAGAAGGTACAATGAGCAGTTCTTC | CASRSGTSGRRYNEQFF
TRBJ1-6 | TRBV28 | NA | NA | TGTGCCAGCAGTGACCCGGGACAAAATAATTCACCCCTCCACTTT | CASSDPGQNNSPLHF
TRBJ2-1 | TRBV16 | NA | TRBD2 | TGTGCCAGCAGCCAAAGGGTAGCGGGAGGAAATGAGCAGTTCTTC | CASSQRVAGGNEQFF
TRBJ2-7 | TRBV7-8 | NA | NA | TGTGCCAGCAGTTCAACCGGGAATCCATACGAGCAGTACTTC | CASSSTGNPYEQYF
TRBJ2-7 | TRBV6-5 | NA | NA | TGTGCCAGCAGTTACGGGCAGGGGTCAACCTACGAGCAGTACTTC | CASSYGQGSTYEQYF
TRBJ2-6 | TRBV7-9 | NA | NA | TGTGCCAGCAGCTTCCTCTCCTCTGGGGCCAACGTCCTGACTTTC | CASSFLSSGANVLTF
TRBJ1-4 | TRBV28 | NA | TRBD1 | TGTGCCAGCAGTCGTATCACAGGGGTCGGTGAAAAACTGTTTTTT | CASSRITGVGEKLFF
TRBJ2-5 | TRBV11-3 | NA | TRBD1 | TGTGCCAGCAGCTCACTGGGACAGGGGCAAGAGACCCAGTACTTC | CASSSLGQGQETQYF
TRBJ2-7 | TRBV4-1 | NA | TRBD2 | TGCGCCAGCAGCCAAGCCGGGGAACCGGGACTAGCGGGGGGGACCTACGAGCAGTACTTC | CASSQAGEPGLAGGTYEQYF
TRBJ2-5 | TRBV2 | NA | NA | TGTGCCAGCAGGCCGGCAGGAAGAGAGACCCAGTACTTC | CASRPAGRETQYF
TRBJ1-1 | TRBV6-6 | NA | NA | TGTGCCAGCAGCCAGGTAGGGGCAACTGAAGCTTTCTTT | CASSQVGATEAFF
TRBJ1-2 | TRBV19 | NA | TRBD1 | TGTGCCAGTAGTTCCGGACAGGGTGACTATGGCTACACCTTC | CASSSGQGDYGYTF
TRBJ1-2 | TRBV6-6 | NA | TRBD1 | TGTGCCAGCAGTTACTGGCCGACAGGGGTAGACTATGGCTACACCTTC | CASSYWPTGVDYGYTF
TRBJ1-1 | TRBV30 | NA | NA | TGTGCCTGGAGTCTCCTGGGACAAATGAACACTGAAGCTTTCTTT | CAWSLLGQMNTEAFF
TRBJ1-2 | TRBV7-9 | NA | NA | TGTGCCAGCAGCTCATTACTACCGAACGGCTACACCTTC | CASSSLLPNGYTF
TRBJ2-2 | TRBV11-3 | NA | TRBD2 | TGTGCCAGCAGCTCCGCGACTAGCGGGAGGTTTGCTCCCGGGGAGCTGTTTTTT | CASSSATSGRFAPGELFF